The next 20 T cell receptor beta chains were all read from a single sample in a study of cytomegalovirus exposure and HLA in healthy donors. The PCR had 60 Vbeta and 13 Jbeta primers. The repertoire was sequenced with immunoSEQ multiplex PCR; TCRdb's copy has only in-frame clones and lacks some. In the table there are over 90,000 clones, 60% to 80% of which are singletons. The source material was PBMCs. The receptors shown here come from a woman aged 60 to 75 in good health and CMV-seropositive.

V usage is TRBV5-1 and J usage is TRBJ2-7; D may be TRBD2 (5 bases). The CDR3 is 15 residues long. Trimming removed 4 bases from V and 3 bases from J, with 17 bases in between. The V gene's germline CDR1 is SGHRS and CDR2 YFSETQ. The CDR3 protein is CASSPMGAANYEQYF. The CDR3 DNA reads TGCGCCAGCAGCCCCATGGGAGCGGCAAACTACGAGCAGTACTTC. Variable domain in full (rest from reference TRBV5-1 and TRBJ2-7): KAGVTQTPRYLIKTRGQQVTLSCSPISGHRSVSWYQQTPGQGLQFLFEYFSETQRNKGNFPGRFSGRQFSNSRSEMNVSTLELGDSALYLCASSPMGAANYEQYFGPGTRLTVT.

The rearrangement links TRBV6-1 to TRBJ1-4; D remains unclear. The CDR3 totals 16 residues. Per germline, CDR1 MNHNS and CDR2 SASEGT. V gave up 3 bases and J gave up 3 bases, with 14 bases separating them. CDR3 bases: TGTGCCAGCAGTGATCGAGCGGTCCGCGCTAATGAAAAACTGTTTTTT. Its protein is CASSDRAVRANEKLFF.

This sequence joins TRBV9 and TRBJ2-1; 7 bases map to TRBD1. The V segment lost 1 base and the J segment 4 bases; nucleotides outside the gene matches: 5. CDR1 and CDR2 (germline): SGDLS, YYNGEE. The CDR3 length is 15 residues. The CDR3 DNA reads TGTGCCAGCAGCGTAACAGGGGAAGTATACAATGAGCAGTTCTTC. This encodes CASSVTGEVYNEQFF.

This clone has only a few counts. The chain uses TRBV7-6 and TRBJ2-7; the D gene is possibly TRBD1 (7 bases). CDR1 and CDR2 (germline): SGHVS, FNYEAQ. The CDR3 totals 14 residues. V lost 1 base to trimming and J lost 6 bases, with 13 bases between them. CDR3 amino acids: CASSLEGRGAEQYF. In DNA, the CDR3 is TGTGCCAGCAGCTTAGAAGGCAGGGGGGCCGAGCAGTACTTC.

The rearrangement links TRBV11-2 to TRBJ2-3; 7 bases agree with TRBD2. Per the germline V gene, CDR1 is SGHAT and CDR2 is FQNNGV. This CDR3 region has 17 residues. V gave up 1 base and J gave up 2 bases; unmatched junction bases: 9. The CDR3 is CASSLALTSRDTDTQYF. Here the CDR3 DNA reads TGTGCCAGCAGCTTAGCATTGACTAGCAGAGACACAGATACGCAGTATTTT.

In this sample, this clone turned up once. CDR3 in amino acids: CASSLQGSEAFF. For the CDR3, the DNA is TGTGCCAGCAGCTTACAGGGTTCTGAAGCTTTCTTT. V gene TRBV11-2 combines with J gene TRBJ1-1; possibly TRBD1 for D (5 bases). The germline V and J ends were trimmed by 2 bases and 6 bases, with 7 bases remaining between them. The germline gives CDR1 SGHAT, CDR2 FQNNGV. The CDR3 is made up of 12 amino acids. Drawing the rest from reference TRBV11-2 and TRBJ1-1, the complete variable domain is EAGVAQSPRYKIIEKRQSVAFWCNPISGHATLYWYQQILGQGPKLLIQFQNNGVVDDSQLPKDRFSAERLKGVDSTLKIQPAKLEDSAVYLCASSLQGSEAFFGQGTRLTVV.

This chain links TRBV18 with TRBJ2-7; TRBD1 matches 7 bases. CDR3 length: 15 amino acids. The germline CDR1 and CDR2 sequences are KGHSH and LQKENI. Losses at the gene ends were 0 bases for V and 3 bases for J; bases not matched to a gene: 5. This CDR3 reads CASSPPDRLFYEQYF. The CDR3 nucleotides read TGTGCCAGCTCACCACCGGACAGGTTATTCTACGAGCAGTACTTC.

The V gene is TRBV2, the J gene TRBJ2-7, with TRBD1 matching over 9 bases. CDR1 and CDR2 from the germline V gene are SNHLY and FYNNEI. Trimming at V came to 4 bases and at J to 6 bases, leaving 1 base not matched to a gene. CDR3 size: 12 residues. The CDR3 reads CASSGTGAEQYF. The CDR3 DNA sequence: TGTGCCAGCAGTGGGACAGGGGCCGAGCAGTACTTC.

The chain employs TRBV18 and TRBJ1-3; D unclear. Trimming stripped 2 bases from V and 0 bases from J, with 11 bases between. Germline V gene lookup returns CDR1 KGHSH and CDR2 LQKENI. The CDR3 has 16 residues. CDR3 protein: CASSPGLEYSGNTIYF. The CDR3 coding sequence is TGTGCCAGCTCACCAGGACTCGAGTACTCTGGAAACACCATATATTTT.

The V call is TRBV7-9, the J call TRBJ2-7; 12 nucleotides line up with TRBD2. Per the germline V gene, CDR1 is SEHNR and CDR2 is FQNEAQ (reference sequence). This CDR3 has 17 amino acids. The trim removed 5 bases at V and 2 bases at J, leaving 10 bases unmatched. In DNA form, the CDR3 reads TGTGCCAGCAGCCCTGCTAGCGGGAGGGAGTTAGCCTACGAGCAGTACTTC. Translation gives CASSPASGRELAYEQYF.

The CDR3 sequence is CASWTGGNQPQHF. Written as DNA, the CDR3 is TGTGCCAGTTGGACCGGGGGCAATCAGCCCCAGCATTTT. The chain joins TRBV6-6 to TRBJ1-5, with unresolved D. Germline assignment: CDR1 MNHNY and CDR2 SVGAGI (reference sequence). The CDR3 loop spans 13 amino acids. Between the trimmed V and J ends, which lost 9 bases and 2 bases, there was a span of 11 bases.

J is TRBJ2-7 and V is TRBV15; 7 nucleotides align to TRBD2. CDR1 is LNHNV and CDR2 is YYDKDF in the germline V gene (reference sequence). The CDR3 runs 15 residues. V lost 3 bases and J lost 3; bases outside the gene matches: 8. This CDR3 reads CATSSESGGIYEQYF. The DNA for the CDR3 is TGTGCCACCAGCAGTGAGTCGGGAGGAATCTACGAGCAGTACTTC.

The chain couples TRBV4-2 to TRBJ2-7; 7 nucleotides align to TRBD1. V was clipped by 3 bases and J by 9 bases; unmatched bases: 17. Germline V lookup: CDR1 LGHNA, CDR2 YNFKEQ. This CDR3 is built from 16 residues. The CDR3 spells CASSQGPVATGTAQYF. In DNA form, the CDR3 reads TGTGCCAGCAGCCAGGGGCCGGTAGCGACAGGGACGGCGCAGTACTTC.

The V call is TRBV7-9, the J call TRBJ1-1; D gene ambiguous. The CDR3 contains 14 residues. From germline, CDR1 is SEHNR and CDR2 FQNEAQ (reference sequence). The ends were cut back, 7 bases at V and 7 bases at J, with 19 bases in the middle. The chain's CDR3 is CASTGETSAGEAFF. For the CDR3, the DNA is TGTGCCAGCACCGGGGAGACTTCAGCTGGTGAAGCTTTCTTT.

The V gene is TRBV30, the J gene TRBJ1-1; 7 bases agree with TRBD1. The CDR3 spans 15 residues. Losses at the gene ends were 4 bases for V and 0 bases for J; bases not matched to a gene: 8. Germline values: CDR1 GTSNPN, CDR2 SVGIG (reference sequence). CDR3 coding DNA: TGTGCCTGGACCTCCTTTGGACAGGTGAACACTGAAGCTTTCTTT. Translation gives CAWTSFGQVNTEAFF.

In nucleotides, the CDR3 is TGCGCCAGCCAGCAGGGTGGGGGGTATGGCTACACCTTC. Its translation is CASQQGGGYGYTF. The chain combines TRBV10-2 with TRBJ1-2, with D perhaps matching TRBD1 (5 bases). The V end lost 8 bases, the J end lost 5 bases, and 15 bases lay between the germline ends. The length of the CDR3 is 13 residues. The germline V gene has CDR1 WSHSY and CDR2 SAAADI.

The gene calls are TRBV2 and TRBJ2-3, with 14 bases aligning to TRBD2. CDR3 length: 16 residues. CDR1 is SNHLY and CDR2 is FYNNEI in the germline V gene. The J segment lost 1 base and the V segment lost 6 bases, leaving 3 bases of the junction unmatched. The CDR3 DNA follows: TGTGCCAGCAGCCCGGGACTAGCGGGGGGCACAGATACGCAGTATTTT. It is translated as CASSPGLAGGTDTQYF. Filled out from reference TRBV2 and TRBJ2-3, the complete variable domain reads EPEVTQTPSHQVTQMGQEVILRCVPISNHLYFYWYRQILGQKVEFLVSFYNNEISEKSEIFDDQFSVERPDGSNFTLKIRSTKLEDSAMYFCASSPGLAGGTDTQYFGPGTRLTVL.

This chain links TRBV19 with TRBJ2-5, with 8 bases lining up with TRBD1. V gave up 4 bases and J gave up 8 bases; unmatched junction bases: 9. CDR3 length equals 14 residues. CDR1 and CDR2 (germline): LNHDA, SQIVND (reference sequence). DNA of the CDR3: TGTGCCAGTAGTAGCGACAGGGGAGTGGGAACCCAGTACTTC. Translation gives CASSSDRGVGTQYF.

This chain joins TRBV10-2 and TRBJ1-1; D remains ambiguous. V gave up 8 bases and J gave up 1 base, with 8 bases separating them. Looked up from germline, CDR1 is WSHSY and CDR2 is SAAADI. This CDR3 spans 12 amino acids. The CDR3, as DNA: TGCGCCAGCTGGGAGCGGAACACTGAAGCTTTCTTT. Translating it yields CASWERNTEAFF.

The V and J genes are TRBV7-9 and TRBJ1-2; D uncertain. The V end lost 5 bases, the J end lost 11 bases, and 12 bases lay between the germline ends. The germline V gene has CDR1 SEHNR and CDR2 FQNEAQ (reference sequence). The CDR3 loop spans 11 amino acids. Written as DNA, the CDR3 is TGTGCCAGCAGCCCGAGATCGACATACACCTTC. It codes for CASSPRSTYTF.